The 15 T cell receptor beta chains given below trace back to one sample, sequenced in a study of cytomegalovirus exposure and HLA in healthy donors. It was with 60 Vbeta and 13 Jbeta primers that the PCR ran. The repertoire was sequenced with immunoSEQ multiplex PCR; TCRdb's copy has only in-frame clones and lacks some. The sample lists about 80,000 clones; about four fifths were seen once. Material: PBMCs. These receptors came from a man aged 45-65 years in good health and CMV-seropositive.

The chain carries TRBV5-1 and TRBJ2-6, with D perhaps matching TRBD1 (5 bases). CDR3 length: 17 residues. Trimming stripped 4 bases from V and 1 base from J, with 15 bases between. Per the germline V gene, CDR1 is SGHRS and CDR2 is YFSETQ. This CDR3 reads CASSPTGLRSGANVLTF. The DNA for the CDR3 is TGCGCCAGCAGCCCCACAGGTCTCCGGTCTGGGGCCAACGTCCTGACTTTC.

The genes are TRBV19 and TRBJ2-3; 9 nucleotides match TRBD2. From germline, CDR1 is LNHDA and CDR2 SQIVND (reference sequence). CDR3 length equals 14 residues. With 7 bases clipped from V and 4 bases from J, the junction kept 6 bases outside the gene matches. The CDR3 protein is CASMVLAGADTQYF. The CDR3 DNA sequence: TGTGCCAGTATGGTTTTAGCGGGAGCAGATACGCAGTATTTT.

The V call is TRBV10-1, the J call TRBJ2-7; TRBD1 matches at 8 bases. The V gene's germline CDR1 is WNHNN and CDR2 SYGVQD (reference sequence). Germline trimming cut 0 bases from V and 5 bases from J; bases unmatched to any gene: 3. The CDR3 is 14 amino acids. In DNA, the CDR3 is TGCGCCAGCAGTGAGTCGACAGGGGAAGACGAGCAGTACTTC. Translated, it gives CASSESTGEDEQYF.

The chain joins TRBV11-2 to TRBJ2-1; 9 bases line up with TRBD2. CDR3 length equals 15 residues. Trimming took 3 bases from V and 0 from J; bases not matched to a gene: 0. Germline assignment: CDR1 SGHAT and CDR2 FQNNGV. The DNA of the CDR3 is TGTGCCAGCAGCTTTAGCGGGAGCTCCTACAATGAGCAGTTCTTC. Translating it yields CASSFSGSSYNEQFF.

This clone was detected once. The J gene is TRBJ2-3, the V gene TRBV7-2; D is perhaps TRBD2 (6 bases). Trimming left V 6 bases short and J 1 base short, with 11 bases between. Germline CDR1 and CDR2: SGHTA and FQGNSA. The CDR3 length is 14 residues. DNA of the CDR3: TGTGCCAGCAGTCGGCCGGGGGGCACAGATACGCAGTATTTT. It specifies CASSRPGGTDTQYF.

The chain combines TRBV19 with TRBJ2-2; 10 bases map to TRBD1. Germline values: CDR1 LNHDA, CDR2 SQIVND (reference sequence). V shed 5 bases and J 7 bases; nucleotides not matched to a gene: 7. The CDR3 spans 15 residues. The CDR3: CASSAGQGVGGELFF. The DNA for the CDR3 is TGTGCCAGTAGTGCCGGACAGGGGGTGGGCGGGGAGCTGTTTTTT.

CDR3 residues: CASSKPLRTSGRGNEQFF. CDR3 sequence (DNA): TGTGCCAGCAGCAAGCCACTGAGGACTAGCGGGAGAGGAAATGAGCAGTTCTTC. The chain is built from TRBV5-8 and TRBJ2-1; TRBD2 agrees at 13 bases. The CDR3 is made up of 18 amino acids. CDR1 SGHTS and CDR2 YDEGEE come from the germline V gene. The V segment lost 4 bases and the J segment 7 bases; nucleotides outside the gene matches: 14.

The chain has TRBV7-6 and TRBJ1-1; maybe TRBD1 (5 bases). This CDR3 is built from 16 residues. Trimming removed 4 bases from V and 0 bases from J, with 15 bases in between. Per the germline V gene, CDR1 is SGHVS and CDR2 is FNYEAQ. Here the CDR3 DNA reads TGTGCCAGCAGCTCGCTCACAGGAGATATGAACACTGAAGCTTTCTTT. It is translated as CASSSLTGDMNTEAFF.

This chain uses TRBV4-2 with TRBJ1-2; 10 nucleotides align to TRBD1. Germline CDR1 LGHNA, CDR2 YNFKEQ. With 4 bases clipped from V and 7 bases from J, the junction kept 3 bases outside the gene matches. This CDR3 region has 13 residues. The CDR3 sequence: CASSRQGASGYTF. The CDR3 DNA is TGTGCCAGCAGCCGACAGGGGGCGAGTGGCTACACCTTC.

The J gene is TRBJ1-3, the V gene TRBV11-1, with a weak D call TRBD1 (5 bases). Looked up from germline, CDR1 is SGHAT and CDR2 is FQDESV (reference sequence). The CDR3 covers 14 residues. Trimming cost V 8 bases and J 1 base, with 12 bases left between them. The CDR3 spells CASATGGSGNTIYF. CDR3 coding DNA: TGTGCCAGCGCGACCGGGGGATCTGGAAACACCATATATTTT.

This chain connects TRBV11-2 to TRBJ2-7, with TRBD1 matching over 7 bases. Germline CDR1 reads SGHAT; CDR2 reads FQNNGV. Trimming took 1 base from V and 4 from J; bases not matched to a gene: 7. The CDR3 is 15 residues long. Here the CDR3 reads CASSLVGRGSYEQYF. The CDR3 nucleotides read TGTGCCAGCAGCTTAGTGGGCAGGGGGTCATACGAGCAGTACTTC.

V usage is TRBV5-5 and J usage is TRBJ2-1, with TRBD2 matching 12 bases. CDR3 size: 15 residues. Germline CDR1 and CDR2: SGHKS and YYEKEE (reference sequence). V lost 4 bases, J lost 7 bases, and 6 bases stayed unmatched. The CDR3 spells CASSGLAGGPNEQFF. The CDR3 region has the DNA TGTGCCAGCAGCGGGCTAGCGGGAGGGCCGAATGAGCAGTTCTTC.

The chain joins TRBV19 to TRBJ1-5; TRBD1 agrees at 7 bases. The length of the CDR3 is 15 residues. Germline-derived CDR1 and CDR2 are LNHDA and SQIVND (reference sequence). Germline trimming cut 5 bases from V and 7 bases from J; bases unmatched to any gene: 11. The CDR3 region has the DNA TGTGCCAGTAGTGAAAGACAGGGTTTGGGGCAGCCCCAGCATTTT. Residues: CASSERQGLGQPQHF.

This chain links TRBV6-6 with TRBJ2-5; TRBD1 matches 9 bases. CDR3 length: 15 amino acids. V lost 4 bases, J lost 5 bases, and 8 bases stayed unmatched. Germline CDR1 MNHNY, CDR2 SVGAGI (reference sequence). CDR3 bases: TGTGCCAGCAGTTCCTGGGACAGGGTAATGGAGACCCAGTACTTC. This encodes CASSSWDRVMETQYF.

This clone was detected a few times. A junction end diverges from the germline sequence, so it may reflect a read error. The chain employs TRBV7-9 and TRBJ2-7; the D is unclear. This CDR3 comprises 16 residues. Looked up from germline, CDR1 is SEHNR and CDR2 is FQNEAQ (reference sequence). For the CDR3, the DNA is TGCGCCAGCAGCCAAGATCGCGCCCTGATTTCCTACGAGCAGTACTTC. Protein sequence: CASSQDRALISYEQYF.